This TCR beta chain comes out of a study of regulatory T cells in long-lasting Graves disease. In building TCR beta libraries, iRepertoire HTBI primers were used together with Arm-PCR of CDR3 regions. Original methodology: Sample data revealed fewer than 70 TRBV and 14 TRBJ segments. MiXCR, run by TCRdb on the multiplex PCR reads, gives a single entry per CDR3 protein. The V and J calls come from TCRdb's annotation, not from the publication. The sample gives some 400,000 distinct CDR3 sequences, 14% to 15% of which show up once; around 17% is in the top ten. Indicated time point: newly diagnosed GD, antithyroid drugs for less than 3 months. Researchers made the TCR library from RNA that was extracted from PBMCs. This clonotype was detected many times. The V end lost 3 bases, the J end lost 0 bases, and 12 bases lay between the germline ends. The germline CDR1 and CDR2 sequences are LNHNV and YYDKDF (reference sequence). The CDR3 covers 15 residues.

These data also featured in a second study, about T cells in Graves' hyperthyroidism and ophthalmopathy.

The TCR was taken from a woman in her 30s with Graves disease. Material: peripheral blood mononuclear cells (PBMCs), obtained at new diagnosis, from a patient treated with antithyroid drugs. This chain joins TRBV15 and TRBJ2-7, with D possibly TRBD2 on 5 matching bases. CDR3 sequence reads: CATSSTPAGSYEQYF. In DNA form, the CDR3 reads TGTGCCACCAGCAGTACCCCGGCGGGCTCCTACGAGCAGTACTTC.